This T cell receptor beta chain was identified in a study of CD8 T cells in ankylosing spondylitis (TCRdb year 2017). A note on the overall study: The study profiled T cell receptor beta repertoires in healthy donors and ankylosing spondylitis patients to find disease-linked TCR variants. In total, the full study cohort was made up of some 110 healthy donors and some 26 ankylosing spondylitis patients. Peripheral blood samples were taken, and synovial fluid was additionally collected from ankylosing spondylitis patients. The paper's findings and limits, for the study overall: In peripheral blood, the disease-linked clones were found at relatively low frequencies and had a CD8+ phenotype. Some TCR beta motif variants had previously been reported in synovial fluid and blood of reactive arthritis patients, which suggested common disease-initiation mechanisms. Blood from ankylosing spondylitis patients appeared to be characterized by a TCR beta motif composed of under ten highly homologous amino acid variants. According to the report, matched synovial fluid samples from ankylosing spondylitis patients were significantly enriched for the disease-linked clones.

As to this clonotype: There is no known antigen for this receptor. The record has no base qualities; no much larger clone is one base away.

Sequencing instrument: Illumina HiSeq 2500. Quantitative 5'-RACE with molecular barcodes was used to prepare TCR beta libraries. As for the authors' bioinformatics: A new computational method, built on a probabilistic model of VDJ rearrangement, was used to identify disease-linked TCR variants. TCRdb's own reprocessing of the public reads used fastp at Q25 and MiXCR and kept productive beta chains. Each CDR3 protein gets just one entry, which takes the most common genes and DNA from the rows behind it. TCRdb, not the authors, supplied the V and J calls. A total of roughly 230,000 distinct CDR3 sequences appear in this sample, over 15% of them only once. Of the sample, around 33% is held by the ten largest clones. At the junction V is shortened by 4 bases and J by 1 base, with 13 bases in between. For CDR1 and CDR2, the germline V gene (reference sequence) lists MNHEY and SMNVEV. From cysteine to phenylalanine, the CDR3 is 15 amino acids long. The read is trimmed to its CDR3 DNA, 45 bases read in frame from base 1.

The sample consisted of blood, either unsorted or a sorted T cell fraction (not recorded which). The chain is encoded by TRBV27 joined to TRBJ1-1; the D segment cannot be called with confidence. The receptor's source is a male donor with ankylosing spondylitis or in good health (not recorded which). The CDR3 is CASSSVRKKNTEAFF. The sequenced DNA is TGTGCCAGCAGTTCGGTCAGGAAAAAGAACACTGAAGCTTTCTTT.